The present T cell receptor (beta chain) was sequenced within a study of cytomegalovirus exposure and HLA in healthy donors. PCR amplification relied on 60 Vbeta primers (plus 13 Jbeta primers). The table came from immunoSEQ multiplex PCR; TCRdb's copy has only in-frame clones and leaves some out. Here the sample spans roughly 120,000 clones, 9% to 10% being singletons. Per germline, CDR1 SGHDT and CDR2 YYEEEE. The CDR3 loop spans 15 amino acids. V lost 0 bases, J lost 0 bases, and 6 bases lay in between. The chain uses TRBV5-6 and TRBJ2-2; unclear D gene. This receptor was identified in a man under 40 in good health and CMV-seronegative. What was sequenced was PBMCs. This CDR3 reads CASSLGRTNTGELFF. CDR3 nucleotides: TGTGCCAGCAGCTTGGGGCGGACGAACACCGGGGAGCTGTTTTTT.